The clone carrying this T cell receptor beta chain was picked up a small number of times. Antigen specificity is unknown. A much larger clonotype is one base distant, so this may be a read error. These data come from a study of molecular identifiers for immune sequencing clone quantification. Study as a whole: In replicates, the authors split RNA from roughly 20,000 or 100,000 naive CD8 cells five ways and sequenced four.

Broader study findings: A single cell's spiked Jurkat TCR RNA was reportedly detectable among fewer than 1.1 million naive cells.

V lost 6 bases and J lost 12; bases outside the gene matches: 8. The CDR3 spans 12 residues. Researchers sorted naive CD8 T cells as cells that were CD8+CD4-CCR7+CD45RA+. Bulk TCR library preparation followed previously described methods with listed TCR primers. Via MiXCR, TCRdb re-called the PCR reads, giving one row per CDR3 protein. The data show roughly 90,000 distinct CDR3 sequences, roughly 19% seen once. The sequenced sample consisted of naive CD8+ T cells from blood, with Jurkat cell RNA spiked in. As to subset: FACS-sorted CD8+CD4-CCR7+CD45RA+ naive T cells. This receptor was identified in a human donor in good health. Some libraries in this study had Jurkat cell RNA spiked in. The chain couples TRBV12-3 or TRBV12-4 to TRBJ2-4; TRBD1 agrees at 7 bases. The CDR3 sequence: CASSSQRGPQYF. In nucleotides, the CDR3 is TGTGCCAGCAGCTCCCAAAGGGGGCCTCAGTACTTC.